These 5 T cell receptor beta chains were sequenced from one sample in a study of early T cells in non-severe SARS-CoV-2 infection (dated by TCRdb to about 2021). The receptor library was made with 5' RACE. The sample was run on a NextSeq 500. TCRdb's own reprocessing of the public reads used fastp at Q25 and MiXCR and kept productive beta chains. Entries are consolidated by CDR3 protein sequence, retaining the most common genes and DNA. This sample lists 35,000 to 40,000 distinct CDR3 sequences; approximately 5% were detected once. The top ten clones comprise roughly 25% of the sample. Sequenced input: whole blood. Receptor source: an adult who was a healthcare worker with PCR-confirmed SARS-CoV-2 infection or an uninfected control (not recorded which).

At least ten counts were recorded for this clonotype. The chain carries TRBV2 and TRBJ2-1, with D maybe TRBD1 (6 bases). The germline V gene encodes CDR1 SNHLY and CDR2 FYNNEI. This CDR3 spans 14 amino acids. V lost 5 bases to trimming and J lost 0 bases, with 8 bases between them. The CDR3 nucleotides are TGTGCCAGCAGTCTGGACAGCTCCTACAATGAGCAGTTCTTC. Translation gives CASSLDSSYNEQFF.

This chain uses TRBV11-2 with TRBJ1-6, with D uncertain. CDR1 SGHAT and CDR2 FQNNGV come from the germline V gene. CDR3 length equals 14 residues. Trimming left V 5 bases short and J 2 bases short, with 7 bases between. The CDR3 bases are TGTGCCAGCAGCCACCGGACCTATAATTCACCCCTCCACTTT. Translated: CASSHRTYNSPLHF.

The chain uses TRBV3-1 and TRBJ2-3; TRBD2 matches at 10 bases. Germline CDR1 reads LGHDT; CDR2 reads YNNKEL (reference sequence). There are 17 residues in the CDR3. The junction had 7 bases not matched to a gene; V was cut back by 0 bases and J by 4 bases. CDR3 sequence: CASSQDVLAGLSDTQYF. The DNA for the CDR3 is TGTGCCAGCAGCCAAGATGTACTAGCGGGACTCTCAGATACGCAGTATTTT.

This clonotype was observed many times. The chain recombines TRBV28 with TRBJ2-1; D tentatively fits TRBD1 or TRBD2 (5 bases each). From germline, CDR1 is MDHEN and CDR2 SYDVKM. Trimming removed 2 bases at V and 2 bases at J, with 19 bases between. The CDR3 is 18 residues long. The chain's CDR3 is CASSLVSVGTKTYNEQFF. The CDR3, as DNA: TGTGCCAGCAGTTTAGTCTCAGTCGGGACGAAGACCTACAATGAGCAGTTCTTC. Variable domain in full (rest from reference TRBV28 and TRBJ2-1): DVKVTQSSRYLVKRTGEKVFLECVQDMDHENMFWYRQDPGLGLRLIYFSYDVKMKEKGDIPEGYSVSREKKERFSLILESASTNQTSMYLCASSLVSVGTKTYNEQFFGPGTRLTVL.

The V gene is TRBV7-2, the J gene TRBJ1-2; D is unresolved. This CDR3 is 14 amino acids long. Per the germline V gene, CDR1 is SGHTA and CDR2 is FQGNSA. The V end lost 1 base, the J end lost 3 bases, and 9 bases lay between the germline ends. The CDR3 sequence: CASSLVRGDYGYTF. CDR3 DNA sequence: TGTGCCAGCAGCTTAGTACGGGGTGACTATGGCTACACCTTC.